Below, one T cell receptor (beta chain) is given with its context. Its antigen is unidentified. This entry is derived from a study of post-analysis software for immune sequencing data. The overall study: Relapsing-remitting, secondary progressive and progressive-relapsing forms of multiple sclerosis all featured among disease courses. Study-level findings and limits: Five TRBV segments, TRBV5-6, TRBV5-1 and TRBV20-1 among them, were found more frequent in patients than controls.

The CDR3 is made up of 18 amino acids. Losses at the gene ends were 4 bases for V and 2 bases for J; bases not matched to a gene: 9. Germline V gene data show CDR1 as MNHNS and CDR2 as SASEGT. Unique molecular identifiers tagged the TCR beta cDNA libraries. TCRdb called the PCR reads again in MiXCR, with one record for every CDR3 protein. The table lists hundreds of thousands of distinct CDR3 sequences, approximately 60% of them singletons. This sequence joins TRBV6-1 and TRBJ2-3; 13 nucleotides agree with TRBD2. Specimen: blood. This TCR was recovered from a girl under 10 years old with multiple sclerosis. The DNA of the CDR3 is TGTGCCAGCAGTGGCCCGAGGGGACTAGCGGGGATCACAGATACGCAGTATTTT. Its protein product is CASSGPRGLAGITDTQYF.